This T cell receptor (beta chain) came from a study of T cell responses to AZD1222 COVID-19 vaccine. The study's findings and limits: The study reported that nearly half of spike-specific TCRs target unmutated variant regions. Donors were largely white British and mainly female; clonal diversity was possibly underestimated. Vaccine-associated CD4 TCRs spanned spike, dominant at 160-218 and 743-854. Seropositive AZD1222 recipients at baseline numbered only five or six.

A word on this clone: Its specificity is unknown.

This table comes from immunoSEQ multiplex PCR, and its TCRdb copy is limited to in-frame clones, with some not included. This sample has 110,000 to 150,000 clones, with about 91% found just once. The CDR3 has 16 amino acids. The V and J ends lost 0 bases and 6 bases respectively, with 16 bases between them. Germline assignment: CDR1 SGDLS and CDR2 YYNGEE. V usage is TRBV9 and J usage is TRBJ2-1; perhaps D is TRBD1 or TRBD2 (6 bases each). The specimen comprised peripheral blood, sampled on day 0 of AZD1222 vaccination. The sequence came from an adult in good health. The CDR3 nucleotides are TGTGCCAGCAGCGTAGTACGGCCAGGAGGGGGCAATGAGCAGTTCTTC. Translating it yields CASSVVRPGGGNEQFF.